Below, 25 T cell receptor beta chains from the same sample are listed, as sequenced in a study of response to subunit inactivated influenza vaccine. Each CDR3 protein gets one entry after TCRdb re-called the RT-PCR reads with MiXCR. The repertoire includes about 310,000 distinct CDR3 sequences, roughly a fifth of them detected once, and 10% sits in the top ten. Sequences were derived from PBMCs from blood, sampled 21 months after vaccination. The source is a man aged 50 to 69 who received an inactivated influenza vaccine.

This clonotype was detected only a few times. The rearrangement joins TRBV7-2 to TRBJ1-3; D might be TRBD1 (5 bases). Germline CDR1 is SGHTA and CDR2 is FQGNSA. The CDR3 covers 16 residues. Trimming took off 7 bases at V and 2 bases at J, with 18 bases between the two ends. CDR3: CASTRTGGLAGNTIYF. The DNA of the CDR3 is TGTGCCAGCACCAGGACGGGGGGATTGGCTGGAAACACCATATATTTT. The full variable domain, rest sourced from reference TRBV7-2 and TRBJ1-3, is GAGVSQSPSNKVTEKGKDVELRCDPISGHTALYWYRQSLGQGLEFLIYFQGNSAPDKSGLPSDRFSAERTGGSVSTLTIQRTQQEDSAVYLCASTRTGGLAGNTIYFGEGSWLTVV.

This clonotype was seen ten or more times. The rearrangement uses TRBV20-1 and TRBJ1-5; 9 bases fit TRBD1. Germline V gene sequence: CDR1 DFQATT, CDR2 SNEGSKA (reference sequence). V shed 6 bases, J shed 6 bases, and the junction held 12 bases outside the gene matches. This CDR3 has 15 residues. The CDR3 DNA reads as TGCAGTGCGTCACAGGGGGCGCCGGCCGGTCAGCCCCAGCATTTT. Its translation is CSASQGAPAGQPQHF.

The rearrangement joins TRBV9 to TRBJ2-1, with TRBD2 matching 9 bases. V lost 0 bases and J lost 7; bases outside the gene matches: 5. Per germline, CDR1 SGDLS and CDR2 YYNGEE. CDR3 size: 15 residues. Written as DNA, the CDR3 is TGTGCCAGCAGCGTAGGAGCGGGAGGTGGGAATGAGCAGTTCTTC. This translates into CASSVGAGGGNEQFF. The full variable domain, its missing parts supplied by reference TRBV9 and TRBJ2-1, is DSGVTQTPKHLITATGQRVTLRCSPRSGDLSVYWYQQSLDQGLQFLIQYYNGEERAKGNILERFSAQQFPDLHSELNLSSLELGDSALYFCASSVGAGGGNEQFFGPGTRLTVL.

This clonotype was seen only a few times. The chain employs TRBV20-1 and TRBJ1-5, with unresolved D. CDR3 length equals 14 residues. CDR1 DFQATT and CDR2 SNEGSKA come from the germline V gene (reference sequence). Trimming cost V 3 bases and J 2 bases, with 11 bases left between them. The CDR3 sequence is CSAREGSGNQPQHF. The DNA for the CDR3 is TGCAGTGCTAGGGAAGGGTCAGGCAATCAGCCCCAGCATTTT.

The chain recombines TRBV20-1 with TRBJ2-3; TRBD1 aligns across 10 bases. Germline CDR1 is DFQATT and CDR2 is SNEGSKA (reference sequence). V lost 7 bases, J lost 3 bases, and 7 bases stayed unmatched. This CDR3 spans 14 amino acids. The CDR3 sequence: CSVADRGTTDTQYF. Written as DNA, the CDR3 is TGCAGTGTCGCGGACAGGGGGACAACAGATACGCAGTATTTT.

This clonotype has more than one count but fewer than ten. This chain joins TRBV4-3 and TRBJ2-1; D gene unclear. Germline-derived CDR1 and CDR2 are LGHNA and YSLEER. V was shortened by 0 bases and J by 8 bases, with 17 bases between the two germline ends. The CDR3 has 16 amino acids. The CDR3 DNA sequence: TGCGCCAGCAGCCAAGATCCAGCCACCCTTTCGCATGAGCAGTTCTTC. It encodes CASSQDPATLSHEQFF.

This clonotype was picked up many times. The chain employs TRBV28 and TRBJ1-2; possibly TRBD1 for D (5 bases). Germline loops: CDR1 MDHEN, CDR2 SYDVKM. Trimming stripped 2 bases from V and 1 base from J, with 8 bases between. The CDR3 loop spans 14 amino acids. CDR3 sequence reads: CASSLGTFNYGYTF. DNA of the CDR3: TGTGCCAGCAGTTTAGGGACCTTTAACTATGGCTACACCTTC.

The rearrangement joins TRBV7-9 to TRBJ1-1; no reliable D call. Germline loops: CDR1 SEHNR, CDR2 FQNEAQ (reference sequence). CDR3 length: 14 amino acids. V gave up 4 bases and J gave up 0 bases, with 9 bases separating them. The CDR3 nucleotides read TGTGCCAGCAGCTCAAATGCACTGAACACTGAAGCTTTCTTT. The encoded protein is CASSSNALNTEAFF.

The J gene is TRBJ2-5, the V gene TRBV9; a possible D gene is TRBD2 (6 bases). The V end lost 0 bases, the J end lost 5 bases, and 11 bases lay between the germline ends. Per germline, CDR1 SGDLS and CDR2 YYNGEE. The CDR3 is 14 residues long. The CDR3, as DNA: TGTGCCAGCAGCGTAGGACTAGGTTTGGAGACCCAGTACTTC. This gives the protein CASSVGLGLETQYF. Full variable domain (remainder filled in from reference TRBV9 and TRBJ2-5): DSGVTQTPKHLITATGQRVTLRCSPRSGDLSVYWYQQSLDQGLQFLIQYYNGEERAKGNILERFSAQQFPDLHSELNLSSLELGDSALYFCASSVGLGLETQYFGPGTRLLVL.

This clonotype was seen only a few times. Written as DNA, the CDR3 is TGCGCCAGCAGTCAACCGCCGTCCTACGAGCAGTACTTC. Residues: CASSQPPSYEQYF. The chain recombines TRBV5-1 with TRBJ2-7, with D hard to call. The ends were cut back, 5 bases at V and 1 base at J, with 10 bases in the middle. The germline gives CDR1 SGHRS, CDR2 YFSETQ. The CDR3 sequence is 13 residues long.

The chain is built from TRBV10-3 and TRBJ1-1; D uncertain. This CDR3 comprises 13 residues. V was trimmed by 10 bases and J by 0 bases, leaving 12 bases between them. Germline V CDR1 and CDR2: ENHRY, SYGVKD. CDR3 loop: CATVQRMNTEAFF. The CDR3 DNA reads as TGTGCCACCGTACAGAGAATGAACACTGAAGCTTTCTTT.

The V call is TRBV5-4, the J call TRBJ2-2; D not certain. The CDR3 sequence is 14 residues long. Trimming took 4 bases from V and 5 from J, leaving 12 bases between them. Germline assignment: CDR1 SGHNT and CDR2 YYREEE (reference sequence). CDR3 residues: CASSPYQRTGELFF. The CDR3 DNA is TGTGCCAGCAGCCCATACCAGAGAACCGGGGAGCTGTTTTTT.

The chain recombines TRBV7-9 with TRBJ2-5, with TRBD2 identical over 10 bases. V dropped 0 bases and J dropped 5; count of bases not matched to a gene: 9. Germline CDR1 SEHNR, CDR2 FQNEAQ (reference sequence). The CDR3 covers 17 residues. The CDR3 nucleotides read TGTGCCAGCAGCTTAGCCCCCAGCGGGAGGGCTCGGGAGACCCAGTACTTC. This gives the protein CASSLAPSGRARETQYF.

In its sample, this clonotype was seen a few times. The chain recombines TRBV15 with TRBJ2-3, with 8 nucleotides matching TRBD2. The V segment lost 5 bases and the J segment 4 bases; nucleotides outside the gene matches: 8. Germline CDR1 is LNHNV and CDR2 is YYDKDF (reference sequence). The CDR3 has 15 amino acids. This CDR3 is CATSRKSGRSDTQYF. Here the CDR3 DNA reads TGTGCCACCAGCCGAAAGAGCGGGAGATCAGATACGCAGTATTTT.

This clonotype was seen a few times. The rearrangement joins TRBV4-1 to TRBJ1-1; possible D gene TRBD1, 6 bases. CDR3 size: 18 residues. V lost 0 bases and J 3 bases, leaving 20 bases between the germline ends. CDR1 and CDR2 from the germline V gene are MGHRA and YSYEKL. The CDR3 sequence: CASSQDLPGGLGDTEAFF. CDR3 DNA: TGCGCCAGCAGCCAAGATCTTCCCGGGGGGCTAGGTGACACTGAAGCTTTCTTT.

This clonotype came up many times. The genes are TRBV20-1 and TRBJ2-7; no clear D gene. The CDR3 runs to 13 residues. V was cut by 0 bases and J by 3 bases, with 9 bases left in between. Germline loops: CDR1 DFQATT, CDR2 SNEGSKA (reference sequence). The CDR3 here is CSARDLSSYEQYF. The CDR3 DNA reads TGCAGTGCTAGAGATCTTAGCAGCTACGAGCAGTACTTC.

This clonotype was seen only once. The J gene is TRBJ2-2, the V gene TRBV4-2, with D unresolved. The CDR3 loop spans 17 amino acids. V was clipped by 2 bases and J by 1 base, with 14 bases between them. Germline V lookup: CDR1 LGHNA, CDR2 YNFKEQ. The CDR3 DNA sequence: TGTGCCAGCAGCCAATTTACTGGATACCGGAACACCGGGGAGCTGTTTTTT. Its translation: CASSQFTGYRNTGELFF.

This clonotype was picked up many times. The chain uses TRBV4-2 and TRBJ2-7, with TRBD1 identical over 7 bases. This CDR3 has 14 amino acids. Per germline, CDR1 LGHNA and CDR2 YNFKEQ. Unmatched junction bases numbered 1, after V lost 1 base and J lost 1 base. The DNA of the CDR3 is TGTGCCAGCAGCCAAGGACAGGGATCCTACGAGCAGTACTTC. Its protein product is CASSQGQGSYEQYF.

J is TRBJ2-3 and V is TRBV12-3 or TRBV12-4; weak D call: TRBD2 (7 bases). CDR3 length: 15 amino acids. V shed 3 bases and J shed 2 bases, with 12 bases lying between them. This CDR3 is CASSFSGGATDTQYF. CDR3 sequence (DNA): TGTGCCAGCAGTTTCTCTGGGGGGGCCACAGATACGCAGTATTTT.

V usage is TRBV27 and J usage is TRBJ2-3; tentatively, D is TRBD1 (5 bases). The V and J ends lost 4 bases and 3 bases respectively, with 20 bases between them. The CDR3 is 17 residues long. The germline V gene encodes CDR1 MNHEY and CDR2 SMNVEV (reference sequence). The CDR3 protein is CASSSRYQGIGTDTQYF. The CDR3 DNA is TGTGCCAGCAGTTCCCGGTACCAGGGAATCGGAACAGATACGCAGTATTTT.

CDR3 in DNA: TGTGCCAGCTCACCACCAGACTACTCTGGAAACACCATATATTTT. Encoded protein: CASSPPDYSGNTIYF. This chain links TRBV18 with TRBJ1-3; D is ambiguous. The CDR3 has 15 amino acids. Deletions cut 0 bases from V and 0 bases from J, with 6 bases between. Germline V gene lookup returns CDR1 KGHSH and CDR2 LQKENI.

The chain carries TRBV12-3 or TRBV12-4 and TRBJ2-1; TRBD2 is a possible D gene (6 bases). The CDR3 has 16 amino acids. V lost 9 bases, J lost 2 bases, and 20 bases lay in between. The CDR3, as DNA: TGTGCCAGTGTACCAACCGGGACTGTCGCCTACAATGAGCAGTTCTTC. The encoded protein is CASVPTGTVAYNEQFF.

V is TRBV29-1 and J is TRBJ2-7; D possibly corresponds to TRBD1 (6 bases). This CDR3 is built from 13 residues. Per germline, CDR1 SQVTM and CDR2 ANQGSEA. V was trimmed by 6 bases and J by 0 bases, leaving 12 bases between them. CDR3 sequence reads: CSVRGKSSYEQYF. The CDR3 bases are TGCAGCGTCAGGGGCAAATCCTCCTACGAGCAGTACTTC.

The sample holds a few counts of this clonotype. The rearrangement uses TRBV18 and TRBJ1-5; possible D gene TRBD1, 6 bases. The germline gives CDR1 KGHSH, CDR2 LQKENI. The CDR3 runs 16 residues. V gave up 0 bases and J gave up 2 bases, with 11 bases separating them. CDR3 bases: TGTGCCAGCTCACCACCCGGGGCAGGGGGCAATCAGCCCCAGCATTTT. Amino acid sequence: CASSPPGAGGNQPQHF.

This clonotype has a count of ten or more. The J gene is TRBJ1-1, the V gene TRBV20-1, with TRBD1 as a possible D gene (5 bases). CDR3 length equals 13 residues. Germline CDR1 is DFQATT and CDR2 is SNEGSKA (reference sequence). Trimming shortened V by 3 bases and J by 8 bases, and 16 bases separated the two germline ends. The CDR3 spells CSASGWQGEEAFF. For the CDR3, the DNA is TGCAGTGCTAGTGGTTGGCAGGGTGAGGAAGCTTTCTTT.